These 9 T cell receptor beta chains came from one sample sequenced in a study of technical replicates of blood from several donors. The assay was immunoSEQ multiplex PCR, and TCRdb's table has in-frame clones only and misses some. The table records about 100,000 clones, roughly 95% of them present only once. The sequenced sample consisted of T cells isolated from PBMCs. The receptors were gathered from a human donor in good health.

This clone was observed a handful of times. The chain has TRBV19 and TRBJ2-1; maybe TRBD2 (6 bases). V was pared by 3 bases and J by 3 bases, with 9 bases between. CDR1 is LNHDA and CDR2 is SQIVND in the germline V gene (reference sequence). The CDR3 spans 14 residues. CDR3: CASSIGTLYNEQFF. The DNA of the CDR3 is TGTGCCAGTAGTATTGGGACTCTCTACAATGAGCAGTTCTTC.

The chain has TRBV6-5 and TRBJ2-5; 7 bases match TRBD1. This CDR3 has 13 amino acids. Germline trimming cut 8 bases from V and 4 bases from J; bases unmatched to any gene: 7. CDR1 and CDR2 from the germline V gene are MNHEY and SVGAGI. The CDR3 loop reads CASAYRGGETQYF. Here the CDR3 DNA reads TGTGCCAGCGCTTACAGGGGTGGAGAGACCCAGTACTTC.

This chain connects TRBV9 to TRBJ2-1, with TRBD2 matching 13 bases. This CDR3 comprises 16 residues. Trimming took 3 bases from V and 6 from J; bases not matched to a gene: 6. Germline V lookup: CDR1 SGDLS, CDR2 YYNGEE. DNA for the CDR3: TGTGCCAGCAGCGCACCGGGACTAGCGGGATTCAATGAGCAGTTCTTC. This sequence encodes CASSAPGLAGFNEQFF. Drawing the rest from reference TRBV9 and TRBJ2-1, the complete variable domain is DSGVTQTPKHLITATGQRVTLRCSPRSGDLSVYWYQQSLDQGLQFLIQYYNGEERAKGNILERFSAQQFPDLHSELNLSSLELGDSALYFCASSAPGLAGFNEQFFGPGTRLTVL.

This sequence joins TRBV11-2 and TRBJ2-7, with D possibly being TRBD2 (5 bases). CDR3 length: 19 residues. Germline CDR1 and CDR2: SGHAT and FQNNGV. The V end was cut by 5 bases, the J end by 0 bases, with 26 bases between. The CDR3 spells CASSPNLIGGRRSSYEQYF. The CDR3, as DNA: TGTGCCAGCAGCCCAAATCTTATCGGAGGCCGACGAAGCTCCTACGAGCAGTACTTC.

The V and J genes are TRBV28 and TRBJ2-2; 8 positions match TRBD1. The CDR3 totals 16 residues. Germline V gene data show CDR1 as MDHEN and CDR2 as SYDVKM. Trimming took 1 base from V and 7 from J; bases not matched to a gene: 8. Here the CDR3 reads CASSLYGRGRGGELFF. The DNA for the CDR3 is TGTGCCAGCAGTTTATACGGCAGGGGGCGAGGCGGGGAGCTGTTTTTT.

The V call is TRBV6-1, the J call TRBJ1-5, with D perhaps TRBD1 (6 bases). In germline, CDR1 is MNHNS, CDR2 SASEGT. V lost 4 bases to trimming and J lost 1 base, with 17 bases between them. The CDR3 is made up of 17 amino acids. The CDR3 sequence is CASSAIAGTLSNQPQHF. In DNA form, the CDR3 reads TGTGCCAGCAGTGCAATAGCCGGGACACTAAGCAATCAGCCCCAGCATTTT.

V gene TRBV5-8 combines with J gene TRBJ2-2; D possibly corresponds to TRBD2 (6 bases). Germline V gene lookup returns CDR1 SGHTS and CDR2 YDEGEE. This CDR3 has 17 amino acids. With 0 bases removed from V and 2 bases from J, the gap between germline ends came to 14 bases. This CDR3 reads CASSLAVGLSNTGELFF. The CDR3 DNA reads TGTGCCAGCAGCTTGGCCGTGGGACTTAGTAACACCGGGGAGCTGTTTTTT. The entire variable domain, with the rest obtained from reference TRBV5-8 and TRBJ2-2, is as follows: EAGVTQSPTHLIKTRGQQATLRCSPISGHTSVYWYQQALGLGLQFLLWYDEGEERNRGNFPPRFSGRQFPNYSSELNVNALELEDSALYLCASSLAVGLSNTGELFFGEGSRLTVL.

This chain connects TRBV5-4 to TRBJ2-1; TRBD2 aligns across 10 bases. CDR3 length: 15 residues. Trimming took 2 bases from V and 9 from J; bases not matched to a gene: 8. CDR1 and CDR2 (germline): SGHNT, YYREEE (reference sequence). The CDR3 region is CASSFSSGSFGEQFF. The DNA of the CDR3 is TGTGCCAGCAGCTTTTCTAGCGGGAGTTTCGGTGAGCAGTTCTTC.

This clone was picked up one time. The CDR3: CAWSVGRANEKLFF. The CDR3 region has the DNA TGTGCCTGGAGTGTGGGCAGGGCAAATGAAAAACTGTTTTTT. V usage is TRBV30 and J usage is TRBJ1-4, with TRBD1 as a possible D gene (5 bases). The germline V and J ends were trimmed by 0 bases and 5 bases, with 10 bases remaining between them. CDR3 size: 14 residues. CDR1 is GTSNPN, CDR2 SVGIG, per germline (reference sequence).